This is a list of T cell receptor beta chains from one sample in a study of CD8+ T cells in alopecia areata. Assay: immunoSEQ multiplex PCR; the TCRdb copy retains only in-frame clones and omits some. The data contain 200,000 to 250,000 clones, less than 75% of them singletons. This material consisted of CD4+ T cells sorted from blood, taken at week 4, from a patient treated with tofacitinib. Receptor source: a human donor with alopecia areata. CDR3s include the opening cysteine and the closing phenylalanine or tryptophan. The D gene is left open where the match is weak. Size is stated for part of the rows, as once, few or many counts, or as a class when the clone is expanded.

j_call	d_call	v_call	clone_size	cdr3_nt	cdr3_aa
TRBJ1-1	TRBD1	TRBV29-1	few	TGCAGCGTTGTACGACAGGGCGCGCCGCCCTTGAGGACTGAAGCTTTCTTT	CSVVRQGAPPLRTEAFF
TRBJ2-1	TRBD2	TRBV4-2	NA	TGTGCCAGCAGCCGCGAAGCTAGCGGGGGATTCGATGAGCAGTTCTTC	CASSREASGGFDEQFF
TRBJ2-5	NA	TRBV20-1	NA	TGCAGTGCCTACGATGGGGAGACCCAGTACTTC	CSAYDGETQYF
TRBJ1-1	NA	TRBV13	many	TGTGCCAGCAGCTTAGAGCAGGGGTCCACTGAAGCTTTCTTT	CASSLEQGSTEAFF
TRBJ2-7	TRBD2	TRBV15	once	TGTGCCACCAGCACGGGACTAACCACCTACGAGCAGTACTTC	CATSTGLTTYEQYF
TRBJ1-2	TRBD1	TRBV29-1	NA	TGCAGCGTCCCCGGGACAGGGATCGGCTACACCTTC	CSVPGTGIGYTF
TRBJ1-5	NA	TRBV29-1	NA	TGCAGCGTTACTCAGGGCCTTAATCAGCCCCAGCATTTT	CSVTQGLNQPQHF
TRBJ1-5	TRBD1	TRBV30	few	TGTGCCTGGAGCGGACAGGGCAATCAGCCCCAGCATTTT	CAWSGQGNQPQHF
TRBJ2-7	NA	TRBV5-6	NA	TGTGCCAGCAGCTTAGGAGGGGAAGGGTACGAGCAGTACTTC	CASSLGGEGYEQYF
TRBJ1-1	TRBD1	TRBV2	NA	TGTGCCAGCAGTGCCCGGGACAGTAACACTGAAGCTTTCTTT	CASSARDSNTEAFF
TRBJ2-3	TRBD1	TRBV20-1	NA	TGCAGTGCTAGGACAGGGTCTTCGCAGTATTTT	CSARTGSSQYF
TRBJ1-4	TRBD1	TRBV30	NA	TGTGCCTGGAGTGTACGAAGGCAGGGGGAGAAACTGTTTTTT	CAWSVRRQGEKLFF
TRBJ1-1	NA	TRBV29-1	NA	NA	CSVAQGITFF
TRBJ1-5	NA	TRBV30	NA	TGTGCCTGGAGCGACGGTAGCAATCAGCCCCAGCATTTT	CAWSDGSNQPQHF
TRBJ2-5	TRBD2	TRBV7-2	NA	TGTGCCAGCAGCTTAGCCCTGCTAGCGGGGGAAGAGACCCAGTACTTC	CASSLALLAGEETQYF
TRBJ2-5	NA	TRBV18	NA	TGTGCCAGCTCACCAACGAGATTAGAGACCCAGTACTTC	CASSPTRLETQYF
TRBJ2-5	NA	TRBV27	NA	TGTGCCAGCAGTATTGGGGACTCCACGTCAAGATCGCCAGAGACCCAGTACTTC	CASSIGDSTSRSPETQYF